The clone carrying this T cell receptor beta chain was recorded a few times. What it binds is not known. The record originates from a study of vaccination and CD4 T cells after COVID-19. Study background: Post-diagnosis, post-COVID samples were collected after a median around 100 days, ranging 35 to 161.

Treatment specified: roughly ten-day PBMC culture with coronavirus spike peptide pools or control peptides (ViraFEST assay). Once cultured about eleven days, CD4+ T cells underwent isolation by negative selection. The CDR3 totals 14 residues. Germline CDR1 reads SGHTA; CDR2 reads FQGNSA. V gave up 5 bases and J gave up 2 bases; unmatched junction bases: 6. Oncomine TCR Beta short-read sequencing was applied to DNA from cultured CD4+ T cells. TCRdb recomputed calls from the PCR reads with MiXCR, one row per CDR3 protein. The table includes approximately 9,300 distinct CDR3 sequences, around 55% detected once.

The clonotype originates from a human donor who had recovered from COVID-19. J is TRBJ2-7 and V is TRBV7-2, with 7 positions matching TRBD1. The specimen sequenced was CD4+ T cells from blood, cultured in vitro. Written as DNA, the CDR3 is TGTGCCAGCAGCCCACGAGGGGGCCCCTACGAGCAGTACTTC. Translating gives CASSPRGGPYEQYF.